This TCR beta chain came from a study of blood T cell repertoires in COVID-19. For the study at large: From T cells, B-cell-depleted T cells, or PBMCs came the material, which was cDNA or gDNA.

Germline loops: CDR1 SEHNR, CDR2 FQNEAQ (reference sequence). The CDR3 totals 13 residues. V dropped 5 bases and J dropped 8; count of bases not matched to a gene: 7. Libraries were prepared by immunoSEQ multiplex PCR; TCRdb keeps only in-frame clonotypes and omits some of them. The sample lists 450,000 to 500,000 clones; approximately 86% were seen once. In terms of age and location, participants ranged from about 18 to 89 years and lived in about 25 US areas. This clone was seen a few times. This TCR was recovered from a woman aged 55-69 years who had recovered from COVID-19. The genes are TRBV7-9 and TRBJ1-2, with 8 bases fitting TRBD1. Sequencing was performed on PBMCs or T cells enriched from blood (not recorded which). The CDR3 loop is CASSLGQGRGYTF. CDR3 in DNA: TGTGCCAGCAGCCTAGGACAGGGTCGAGGCTACACCTTC.